This entry features one T cell receptor beta chain sequence. Its antigen is as yet unknown. V was shortened by 4 bases and J by 0 bases, with 9 bases between the two germline ends. From germline, CDR1 is LNHNV and CDR2 YYDKDF (reference sequence). The CDR3 length is 14 residues. TCRdb re-analysed the 5' RACE reads in MiXCR, keeping a single row per CDR3 protein. The sample has some 400,000 distinct CDR3 sequences; under 7.5% are singletons. This record comes from a study of T cells after yellow fever vaccination. Looking at the study overall: Preparation of fractions with low cell numbers was performed using SMART-Seq v4 Ultra Low Input.

Study outcomes and limitations: The secondary T-cell response peaked on day 5, not day 15, but was weaker.

Sequenced here: PBMCs, sampled 5 days after the yellow fever booster vaccination. The chain is built from TRBV15 and TRBJ1-2; D is perhaps TRBD1 (6 bases). The sequence was collected from a man younger than 45 who received the YFV17D yellow fever vaccine. The CDR3 DNA is TGTGCCACCAGCATAAGGACAGCTAACTATGGCTACACCTTC. Translating gives CATSIRTANYGYTF.